Shown below are 20 T cell receptor beta chains from a single sample sequenced in a study of CD8 T cells in Susac syndrome. The RNA input was roughly 0.45 to 1 ug, and it was reverse transcribed with random hexamers. One entry per CDR3 protein results from TCRdb running MiXCR on the immunoSEQ multiplex PCR reads. This sample has roughly 200,000 distinct CDR3 sequences, with 90% to 97% found just once. The sequencing sample was made of CD4+ T cells from PBMCs. The origin of the receptors is a human donor with multiple sclerosis.

The J gene is TRBJ2-7, the V gene TRBV29-1; the D gene is possibly TRBD1 (6 bases). CDR1 is SQVTM and CDR2 is ANQGSEA in the germline V gene. V shed 6 bases and J shed 3 bases, with 15 bases lying between them. This CDR3 contains 13 residues. In DNA, the CDR3 is TGCAGCGTACCGACAGGAAATGGCTACGAGCAGTACTTC. Protein sequence: CSVPTGNGYEQYF.

The gene calls are TRBV29-1 and TRBJ2-3; tentatively, D is TRBD1 (6 bases). Trimming stripped 3 bases from V and 3 bases from J, with 10 bases between. Germline CDR1 SQVTM, CDR2 ANQGSEA. CDR3 length: 13 amino acids. The CDR3 protein is CSVDRQGTDTQYF. CDR3 nucleotide sequence: TGCAGCGTTGATCGGCAGGGGACAGATACGCAGTATTTT.

Written as DNA, the CDR3 is TGCAGTGTAAAGGGGCGCTTAGGCTATGGCTACACCTTC. It specifies CSVKGRLGYGYTF. V is TRBV20-1 and J is TRBJ1-2; possible D gene TRBD1, 5 bases. Germline CDR1 reads DFQATT; CDR2 reads SNEGSKA (reference sequence). This CDR3 is 13 amino acids long. The V gene lost 7 bases and the J gene lost 4 bases, with 16 bases spanning the gap.

This chain uses TRBV12-3 or TRBV12-4 with TRBJ1-4; 8 bases fit TRBD1. Trimming at V came to 5 bases and at J to 7 bases, leaving 9 bases not matched to a gene. The CDR3 extends over 15 amino acids. Here the CDR3 reads CASSKNPGGFEKLFF. CDR3 nucleotides: TGTGCCAGCAGTAAAAACCCAGGGGGCTTTGAAAAACTGTTTTTT.

The chain links TRBV9 to TRBJ2-3; possible D gene TRBD1, 5 bases. Germline V gene sequence: CDR1 SGDLS, CDR2 YYNGEE. Deletions cut 5 bases from V and 6 bases from J, with 13 bases between. The CDR3 extends over 13 amino acids. The CDR3 spells CASSSVQGDTQYF. For the CDR3, the DNA is TGTGCCAGCAGTTCTGTCCAGGGCGATACGCAGTATTTT.

The chain recombines TRBV20-1 with TRBJ1-1; D remains unclear. Per germline, CDR1 DFQATT and CDR2 SNEGSKA (reference sequence). Deletions cut 3 bases from V and 2 bases from J, with 4 bases between. This CDR3 spans 11 amino acids. The DNA for the CDR3 is TGCAGTGCTAGGGATAACACTGAAGCTTTCTTT. It encodes CSARDNTEAFF.

The genes are TRBV28 and TRBJ2-7, with 9 bases fitting TRBD1. This CDR3 has 16 residues. Germline V CDR1 and CDR2: MDHEN, SYDVKM. The ends lost 5 bases at V and 3 bases at J; junction bases unmatched: 11. CDR3 protein: CASSPVGTGFLYEQYF. The CDR3 DNA is TGTGCCAGCAGTCCCGTTGGGACAGGGTTTCTCTACGAGCAGTACTTC.

V is TRBV30 and J is TRBJ2-7; TRBD2 might be the D (7 bases). Germline CDR1 and CDR2: GTSNPN and SVGIG (reference sequence). Trimming removed 0 bases at V and 5 bases at J, with 11 bases between. CDR3 length: 13 amino acids. DNA of the CDR3: TGTGCCTGGAGTGTAACGGGGGGCCACGAGCAGTACTTC. Translated, it gives CAWSVTGGHEQYF.

This chain joins TRBV20-1 and TRBJ2-7; D is unclear. The CDR3 has 12 residues. Trimming removed 7 bases at V and 2 bases at J, with 12 bases between. CDR1 is DFQATT and CDR2 is SNEGSKA in the germline V gene (reference sequence). The CDR3 sequence: CSGRKNTYEQYF. In DNA form, the CDR3 reads TGCAGTGGAAGGAAAAATACCTACGAGCAGTACTTC.

The rearrangement joins TRBV30 to TRBJ1-5; D unclear. Germline V CDR1 and CDR2: GTSNPN, SVGIG (reference sequence). The CDR3 spans 13 residues. Deletions cut 1 base from V and 7 bases from J, with 11 bases between. CDR3 in DNA: TGTGCCTGGAGTGGCGGCGAGGGCCAGCCCCAGCATTTT. Translated, it gives CAWSGGEGQPQHF.

This chain joins TRBV11-2 and TRBJ1-5, with no clear D. The ends were cut back, 0 bases at V and 0 bases at J, with 6 bases in the middle. The CDR3 runs 15 residues. Germline CDR1 reads SGHAT; CDR2 reads FQNNGV. The CDR3 loop is CASSLDGYSNQPQHF. In nucleotides, the CDR3 is TGTGCCAGCAGCTTAGACGGATATAGCAATCAGCCCCAGCATTTT.

The gene calls are TRBV29-1 and TRBJ1-1; D not resolved. This CDR3 spans 11 amino acids. The V gene lost 8 bases and the J gene lost 0 bases, with 7 bases spanning the gap. Germline loops: CDR1 SQVTM, CDR2 ANQGSEA. Here the CDR3 DNA reads TGCAGCTCCCTCATGAACACTGAAGCTTTCTTT. Amino acid sequence: CSSLMNTEAFF.

The chain is built from TRBV20-1 and TRBJ1-2, with D perhaps TRBD1 (5 bases). Germline CDR1 reads DFQATT; CDR2 reads SNEGSKA (reference sequence). Between the trimmed V and J ends, which lost 0 bases and 5 bases, there was a span of 13 bases. This CDR3 has 14 residues. The CDR3 protein is CSARDPGRGYGYTF. CDR3 in DNA: TGCAGTGCTAGAGATCCAGGGAGAGGGTATGGCTACACCTTC.

This clonotype was seen a single time. The gene calls are TRBV20-1 and TRBJ2-7, with 7 bases matching TRBD2. V dropped 0 bases and J dropped 4; count of bases not matched to a gene: 15. This CDR3 has 17 amino acids. Germline V gives CDR1 DFQATT, CDR2 SNEGSKA (reference sequence). The DNA of the CDR3 is TGCAGTGCTAGAGATTCAGCGGGGCGGCATTCCGGATACGAGCAGTACTTC. It is translated as CSARDSAGRHSGYEQYF.

This chain connects TRBV9 to TRBJ1-1; no clear D gene. V dropped 2 bases and J dropped 9 bases, with 14 bases sitting between them. There are 13 residues in the CDR3. Germline V gene data show CDR1 as SGDLS and CDR2 as YYNGEE. The CDR3 here is CASSVQERDKAFF. DNA of the CDR3: TGTGCCAGCAGCGTCCAGGAGAGAGATAAAGCTTTCTTT.

The chain joins TRBV2 to TRBJ1-1, with D perhaps TRBD1 (5 bases). V lost 6 bases to trimming and J lost 2 bases, with 13 bases between them. CDR1 and CDR2 from the germline V gene are SNHLY and FYNNEI. This CDR3 comprises 14 residues. The DNA of the CDR3 is TGTGCCAGCAGGGCCCAGGGAATAAACACTGAAGCTTTCTTT. It yields the protein CASRAQGINTEAFF.

The rearrangement uses TRBV7-8 and TRBJ1-2; no reliable D call. The CDR3 covers 12 residues. Per the germline V gene, CDR1 is SGHVS and CDR2 is FQNEAQ. V shed 2 bases and J shed 6 bases, with 7 bases lying between them. The DNA for the CDR3 is TGTGCCAGCAGCTTATCGGGAGATGGCTACACCTTC. Its protein product is CASSLSGDGYTF.

CDR3 nucleotides: TGTGCCAGCAGCCCTCGAAACACCGGGGAGCTGTTTTTT. Translated, it gives CASSPRNTGELFF. The chain links TRBV3-1 to TRBJ2-2; no reliable D call. CDR3 length equals 13 residues. The V and J ends lost 4 bases and 2 bases respectively, with 5 bases between them. Germline V gene lookup returns CDR1 LGHDT and CDR2 YNNKEL (reference sequence).

The rearrangement links TRBV5-1 to TRBJ1-2; D may be TRBD1 (6 bases). The CDR3 length is 14 residues. V gave up 3 bases and J gave up 7 bases, with 16 bases separating them. Germline assignment: CDR1 SGHRS and CDR2 YFSETQ. The CDR3, as DNA: TGCGCCAGCAGCTCTACAGGGTGGGATGCTGGCTACACCTTC. It translates to CASSSTGWDAGYTF.

V is TRBV5-4 and J is TRBJ2-3; 7 positions match TRBD2. Trimming took 7 bases from V and 4 from J; bases not matched to a gene: 6. Germline CDR1 reads SGHNT; CDR2 reads YYREEE (reference sequence). This CDR3 contains 13 residues. For the CDR3, the DNA is TGTGCCAGCGGCAGCGGGGCGGCAGATACGCAGTATTTT. Translating it yields CASGSGAADTQYF. Complete variable domain (other parts from reference TRBV5-4 and TRBJ2-3): ETGVTQSPTHLIKTRGQQVTLRCSSQSGHNTVSWYQQALGQGPQFIFQYYREEENGRGNFPPRFSGLQFPNYSSELNVNALELDDSALYLCASGSGAADTQYFGPGTRLTVL.